The text below deals with one TCR beta chain. Sequencing was performed with immunoSEQ multiplex PCR; in TCRdb, only in-frame clones are kept and a portion is missing. The sample has fewer than 90,000 clones; roughly 87% are singletons. This record belongs to a study of OX40 agonist ivuxolimab in advanced cancers. This clonotype originated in an adult with an advanced solid tumor such as melanoma, head and neck, liver or kidney cancer. This material consisted of CD4+ or CD8+ T cells sorted from blood, taken in a trial of the OX40 agonist ivuxolimab.

The CDR3 here is CARMISPGGNYGYTF. CDR3 DNA: TGTGCCAGGATGATTTCCCCGGGGGGGAACTATGGCTACACCTTC. The chain combines TRBV19 with TRBJ1-2; D perhaps matches TRBD1 (5 bases). From germline, CDR1 is LNHDA and CDR2 SQIVND (reference sequence). Trimming removed 9 bases from V and 2 bases from J, with 19 bases in between. The CDR3 is 15 amino acids.